Here is one TCR beta chain with its context. Antigen: not known. This CDR3 comprises 15 residues. V shed 3 bases, J shed 4 bases, and the junction held 6 bases outside the gene matches. Germline CDR1 is SGHAT and CDR2 is FQNNGV. The record originates from a study of cytomegalovirus exposure and HLA in healthy donors. The study's findings and limits: The availability of immune exposure information extended only to CMV serostatus.

Both 60 Vbeta primers and 13 Jbeta primers went into the PCR. Libraries were prepared by immunoSEQ multiplex PCR; TCRdb keeps only in-frame clonotypes and omits some of them. This table holds roughly 180,000 clones, roughly a tenth found once. The chain recombines TRBV11-2 with TRBJ1-2, with 9 nucleotides matching TRBD1. The clonotype originates from a woman in her twenties or thirties in good health and CMV-seropositive. The source material was PBMCs. CDR3 residues: CASSFGDRGAYGYTF. The CDR3 DNA sequence: TGTGCCAGCAGCTTCGGAGACAGGGGGGCCTATGGCTACACCTTC.